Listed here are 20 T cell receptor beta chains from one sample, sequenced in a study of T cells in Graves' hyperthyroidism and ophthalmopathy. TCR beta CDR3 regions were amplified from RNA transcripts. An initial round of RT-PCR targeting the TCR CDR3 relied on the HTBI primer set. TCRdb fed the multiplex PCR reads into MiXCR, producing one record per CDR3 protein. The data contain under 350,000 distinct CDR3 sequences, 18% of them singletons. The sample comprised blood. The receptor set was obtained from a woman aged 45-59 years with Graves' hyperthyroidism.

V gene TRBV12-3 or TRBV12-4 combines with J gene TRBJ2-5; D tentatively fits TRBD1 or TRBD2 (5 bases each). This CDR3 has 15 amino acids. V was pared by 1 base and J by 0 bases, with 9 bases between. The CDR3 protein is CASSLGDLYQETQYF. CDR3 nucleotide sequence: TGTGCCAGCAGTTTAGGGGACCTATACCAAGAGACCCAGTACTTC.

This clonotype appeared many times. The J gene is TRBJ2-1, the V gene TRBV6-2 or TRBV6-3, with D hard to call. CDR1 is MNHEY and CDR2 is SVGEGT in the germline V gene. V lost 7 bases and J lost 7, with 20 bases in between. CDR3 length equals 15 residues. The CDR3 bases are TGTGCCAGCACCATTTTCGAGGAAGGTGGGAATGAGCAGTTCTTC. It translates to CASTIFEEGGNEQFF.

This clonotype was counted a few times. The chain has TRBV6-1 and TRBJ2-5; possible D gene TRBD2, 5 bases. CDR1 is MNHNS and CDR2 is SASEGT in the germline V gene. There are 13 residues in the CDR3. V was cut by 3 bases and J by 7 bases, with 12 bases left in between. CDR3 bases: TGTGCCAGCAGTGAGAGGGTCCGGGGGACCCAGTACTTC. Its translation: CASSERVRGTQYF.

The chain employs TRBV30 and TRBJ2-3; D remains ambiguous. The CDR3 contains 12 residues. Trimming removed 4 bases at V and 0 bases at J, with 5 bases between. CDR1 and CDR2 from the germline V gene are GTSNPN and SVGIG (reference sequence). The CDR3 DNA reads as TGTGCCTGGACCAAAAGCACAGATACGCAGTATTTT. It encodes CAWTKSTDTQYF.

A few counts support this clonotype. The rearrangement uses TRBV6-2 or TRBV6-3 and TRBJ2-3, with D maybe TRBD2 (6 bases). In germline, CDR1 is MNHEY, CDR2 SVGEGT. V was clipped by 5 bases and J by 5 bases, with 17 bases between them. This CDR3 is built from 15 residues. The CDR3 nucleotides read TGTGCCAGCAGTACCGCGGGAACTATGAGAGATACGCAGTATTTT. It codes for CASSTAGTMRDTQYF.

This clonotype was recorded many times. CDR3 sequence: CASSSWDSSYEQYF. The CDR3 nucleotides read TGTGCCAGCAGCTCCTGGGACAGCTCCTACGAGCAGTACTTC. The genes are TRBV11-2 and TRBJ2-7; TRBD1 aligns across 7 bases. The CDR3 length is 14 residues. From germline, CDR1 is SGHAT and CDR2 FQNNGV. V dropped 4 bases and J dropped 0; count of bases not matched to a gene: 3.

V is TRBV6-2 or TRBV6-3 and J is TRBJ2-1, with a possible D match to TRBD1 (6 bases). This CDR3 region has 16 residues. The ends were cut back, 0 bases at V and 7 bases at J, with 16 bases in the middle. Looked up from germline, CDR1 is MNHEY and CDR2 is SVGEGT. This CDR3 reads CASSYSTGPTTNEQFF. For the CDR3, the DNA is TGTGCCAGCAGTTACTCGACAGGCCCTACGACAAATGAGCAGTTCTTC.

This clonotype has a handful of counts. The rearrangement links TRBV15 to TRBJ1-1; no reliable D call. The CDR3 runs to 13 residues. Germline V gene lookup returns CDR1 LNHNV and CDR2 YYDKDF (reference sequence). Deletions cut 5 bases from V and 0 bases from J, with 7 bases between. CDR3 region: CATSPSMNTEAFF. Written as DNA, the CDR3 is TGTGCCACCAGCCCCTCAATGAACACTGAAGCTTTCTTT.

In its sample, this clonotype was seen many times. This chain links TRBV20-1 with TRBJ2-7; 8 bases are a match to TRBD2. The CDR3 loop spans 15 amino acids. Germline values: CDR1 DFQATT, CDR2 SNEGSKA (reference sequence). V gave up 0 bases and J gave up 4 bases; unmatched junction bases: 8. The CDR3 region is CSARELAGGRYEQYF. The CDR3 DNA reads TGCAGTGCTAGAGAGCTAGCGGGTGGCCGATACGAGCAGTACTTC.

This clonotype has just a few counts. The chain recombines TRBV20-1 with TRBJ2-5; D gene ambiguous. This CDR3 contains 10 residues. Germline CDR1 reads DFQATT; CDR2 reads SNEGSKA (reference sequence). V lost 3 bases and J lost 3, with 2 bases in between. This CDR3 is CSASKETQYF. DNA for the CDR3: TGCAGTGCTAGTAAAGAGACCCAGTACTTC.

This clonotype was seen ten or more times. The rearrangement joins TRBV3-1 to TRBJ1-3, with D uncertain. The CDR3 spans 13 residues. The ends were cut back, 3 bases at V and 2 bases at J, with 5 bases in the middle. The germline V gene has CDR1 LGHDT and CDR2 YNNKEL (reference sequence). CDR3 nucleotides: TGTGCCAGCAGCCAGACTCCTGGAAACACCATATATTTT. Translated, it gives CASSQTPGNTIYF.

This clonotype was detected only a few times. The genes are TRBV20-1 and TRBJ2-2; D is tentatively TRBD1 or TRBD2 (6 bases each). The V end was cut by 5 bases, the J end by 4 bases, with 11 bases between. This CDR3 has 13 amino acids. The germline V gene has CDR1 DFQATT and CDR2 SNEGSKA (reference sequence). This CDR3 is CSAARGATGELFF. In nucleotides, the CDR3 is TGCAGTGCTGCTAGGGGGGCCACCGGGGAGCTGTTTTTT.

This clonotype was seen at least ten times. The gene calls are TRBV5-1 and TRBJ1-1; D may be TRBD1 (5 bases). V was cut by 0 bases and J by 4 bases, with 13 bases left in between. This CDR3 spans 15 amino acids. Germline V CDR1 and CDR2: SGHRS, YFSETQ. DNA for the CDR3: TGCGCCAGCAGCTTGGGGGGACCCCACGCCACTGAAGCTTTCTTT. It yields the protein CASSLGGPHATEAFF.

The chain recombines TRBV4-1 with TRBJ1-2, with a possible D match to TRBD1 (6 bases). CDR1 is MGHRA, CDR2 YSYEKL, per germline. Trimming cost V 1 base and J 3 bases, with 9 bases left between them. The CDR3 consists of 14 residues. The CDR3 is CASSQVGGYYGYTF. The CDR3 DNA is TGCGCCAGCAGCCAAGTGGGGGGCTACTATGGCTACACCTTC.

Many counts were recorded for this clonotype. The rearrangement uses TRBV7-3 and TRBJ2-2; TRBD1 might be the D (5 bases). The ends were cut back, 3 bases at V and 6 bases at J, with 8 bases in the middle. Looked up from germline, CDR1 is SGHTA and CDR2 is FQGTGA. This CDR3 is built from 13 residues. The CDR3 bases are TGTGCCAGCAGCTTGCTAGGGGCCGGGGAGCTGTTTTTT. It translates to CASSLLGAGELFF. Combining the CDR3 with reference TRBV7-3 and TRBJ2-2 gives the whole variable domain GAGVSQTPSNKVTEKGKYVELRCDPISGHTALYWYRQSLGQGPEFLIYFQGTGAADDSGLPNDRFFAVRPEGSVSTLKIQRTERGDSAVYLCASSLLGAGELFFGEGSRLTVL.

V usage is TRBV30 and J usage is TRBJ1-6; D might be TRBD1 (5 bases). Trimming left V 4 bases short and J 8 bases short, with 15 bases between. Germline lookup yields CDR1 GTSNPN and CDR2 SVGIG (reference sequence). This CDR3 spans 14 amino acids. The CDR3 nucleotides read TGTGCCTGGACTGTCGTGGGGGATTATTCACCCCTCCACTTT. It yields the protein CAWTVVGDYSPLHF.

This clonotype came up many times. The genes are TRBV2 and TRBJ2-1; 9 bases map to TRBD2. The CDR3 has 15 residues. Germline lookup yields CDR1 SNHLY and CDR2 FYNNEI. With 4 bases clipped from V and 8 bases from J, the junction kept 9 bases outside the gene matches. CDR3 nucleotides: TGTGCCAGCAGTGGAGGGCGGGGGGGTTTCTATGAGCAGTTCTTC. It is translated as CASSGGRGGFYEQFF.

CDR3 bases: TGTGCCTTTACGACTCGCTGGCTAAATCAGCCCCAGCATTTT. Translating it yields CAFTTRWLNQPQHF. The rearrangement joins TRBV30 to TRBJ1-5; D ambiguous. This CDR3 spans 14 amino acids. Looked up from germline, CDR1 is GTSNPN and CDR2 is SVGIG (reference sequence). V lost 7 bases and J 4 bases, leaving 17 bases between the germline ends.

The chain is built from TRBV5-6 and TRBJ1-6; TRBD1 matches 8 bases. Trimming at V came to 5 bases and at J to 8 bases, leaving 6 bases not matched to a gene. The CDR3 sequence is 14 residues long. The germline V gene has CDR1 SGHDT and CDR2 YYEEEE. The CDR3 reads CASSYTGGDSPLHF. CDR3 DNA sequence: TGTGCCAGCAGTTATACAGGGGGTGATTCACCCCTCCACTTT.

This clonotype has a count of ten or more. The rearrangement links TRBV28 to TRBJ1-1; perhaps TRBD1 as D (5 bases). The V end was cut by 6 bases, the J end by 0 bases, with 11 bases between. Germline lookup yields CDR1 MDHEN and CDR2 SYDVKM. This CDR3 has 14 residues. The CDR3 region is CASRPGGMNTEAFF. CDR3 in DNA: TGTGCCAGCAGGCCGGGGGGGATGAACACTGAAGCTTTCTTT.